The 15 T cell receptor beta chains listed next were all sequenced from one sample in a study of spatial heterogeneity in lung cancer. Whole-study results and caveats: Counts of expanded alpha and beta TCRs within tumors tracked the tumor nonsynonymous mutation count.

No antigen is known for these receptors. TCRdb reanalysed the 5' RACE reads using MiXCR and keeps one entry per CDR3 protein. This table has 20,000 to 25,000 distinct CDR3 sequences, nearly 6.5% appearing once. The time point denotes: sample taken at primary tumor resection. Specimen: lung tumor tissue, collected at surgery. The receptors here all came from a male donor with early-stage non-small cell lung cancer.

This clonotype rates as medium-sized. V is TRBV11-2 and J is TRBJ2-1; maybe TRBD2 (5 bases). The CDR3 runs 15 residues. CDR1 is SGHAT and CDR2 is FQNNGV in the germline V gene. Trimming left V 2 bases short and J 5 bases short, with 13 bases between. In DNA form, the CDR3 reads TGTGCCAGCAGCTTAAGAAGGTCGCGGGACAATGAGCAGTTCTTC. Its protein is CASSLRRSRDNEQFF.

This clonotype was counted many times. The gene calls are TRBV7-2 and TRBJ2-1; weak D call: TRBD2 (5 bases). Trimming left V 4 bases short and J 3 bases short, with 16 bases between. CDR1 is SGHTA and CDR2 is FQGNSA in the germline V gene. This CDR3 is built from 16 residues. The CDR3 sequence is CASSYSIGENYNEQFF. The DNA for the CDR3 is TGTGCCAGCAGCTATTCGATCGGGGAGAACTACAATGAGCAGTTCTTC.

This clonotype was picked up a small number of times. This chain connects TRBV7-2 to TRBJ2-7; D is uncertain. V dropped 5 bases and J dropped 4 bases, with 18 bases sitting between them. From germline, CDR1 is SGHTA and CDR2 FQGNSA. The CDR3 length is 15 residues. CDR3 loop: CASSPPPGNGYEQYF. CDR3 nucleotides: TGTGCCAGCAGCCCCCCGCCTGGGAATGGGTACGAGCAGTACTTC.

In this sample, this clonotype turned up many times. V and J are TRBV5-1 and TRBJ2-3, with 7 positions matching TRBD1. With V trimmed by 0 bases and J by 2 bases, 3 bases remained unmatched. In germline, CDR1 is SGHRS, CDR2 YFSETQ. This CDR3 contains 15 residues. CDR3 loop: CASSLAGQNTDTQYF. The CDR3 bases are TGCGCCAGCAGCTTGGCGGGACAGAACACAGATACGCAGTATTTT. The complete variable domain, with remaining parts taken from reference TRBV5-1 and TRBJ2-3, reads KAGVTQTPRYLIKTRGQQVTLSCSPISGHRSVSWYQQTPGQGLQFLFEYFSETQRNKGNFPGRFSGRQFSNSRSEMNVSTLELGDSALYLCASSLAGQNTDTQYFGPGTRLTVL.

This clonotype was seen only once. A single base separates this from a much larger clone, so it may be a read error. J is TRBJ2-3 and V is TRBV20-1, with 7 bases fitting TRBD2. CDR3 length equals 16 residues. Germline CDR1 and CDR2: DFQATT and SNEGSKA (reference sequence). CDR3: CCLGGGSERSTDTQYF. Written as DNA, the CDR3 is TGCTGTCTCGGTGGCGGGAGTGAAAGGTCGACAGATACGCAGTATTTT.

This clonotype was seen repeatedly, ten times or more. The gene calls are TRBV7-9 and TRBJ2-1; possibly TRBD1 or TRBD2 for D (5 bases each). Germline V gene sequence: CDR1 SEHNR, CDR2 FQNEAQ (reference sequence). The CDR3 sequence is 13 residues long. V lost 8 bases and J 12 bases, leaving 20 bases between the germline ends. The CDR3: CASCPGPYGGQFF. CDR3 DNA sequence: TGTGCCAGCTGCCCGGGGCCGTACGGAGGGCAGTTCTTC.

This clonotype was found many times. The V call is TRBV28, the J call TRBJ1-5, with a possible D match to TRBD1 (5 bases). CDR3 length: 14 residues. V was clipped by 6 bases and J by 7 bases, with 16 bases between them. Germline CDR1 reads MDHEN; CDR2 reads SYDVKM. The CDR3 DNA follows: TGTGCCAGCAGGCCGGGGGGGGAGAGGCAGCCCCAGCATTTT. Its translation is CASRPGGERQPQHF. Complete variable domain (other parts from reference TRBV28 and TRBJ1-5): DVKVTQSSRYLVKRTGEKVFLECVQDMDHENMFWYRQDPGLGLRLIYFSYDVKMKEKGDIPEGYSVSREKKERFSLILESASTNQTSMYLCASRPGGERQPQHFGDGTRLSIL.

The table lists this clonotype with many counts. The chain recombines TRBV10-3 with TRBJ2-3, with D hard to call. The CDR3 spans 13 residues. Germline V CDR1 and CDR2: ENHRY, SYGVKD. Trimming removed 10 bases at V and 7 bases at J, with 18 bases between. The CDR3 bases are TGTGCCACCCTGGATTTTAAGGAAAATACGCAGTATTTT. Amino acids: CATLDFKENTQYF.

There are many counts of this clonotype. V and J are TRBV20-1 and TRBJ1-5; tentative D call: TRBD1 (5 bases). The CDR3 covers 14 residues. The germline V gene has CDR1 DFQATT and CDR2 SNEGSKA (reference sequence). V dropped 3 bases and J dropped 7 bases, with 16 bases sitting between them. The CDR3 loop reads CSASGRQRNQPQHF. In DNA form, the CDR3 reads TGCAGTGCTAGCGGGAGACAGAGAAACCAGCCCCAGCATTTT.

The rearrangement links TRBV4-2 to TRBJ2-5; D is perhaps TRBD1 (6 bases). V gave up 4 bases and J gave up 3 bases, with 15 bases separating them. Germline CDR1 LGHNA, CDR2 YNFKEQ. The CDR3 runs to 15 residues. The CDR3 bases are TGTGCCAGCAGCCGAGGGACAACTTGGGAAGAGACCCAGTACTTC. Its protein is CASSRGTTWEETQYF.

This sequence joins TRBV7-3 and TRBJ2-3, with 9 bases matching TRBD2. V lost 2 bases, J lost 4 bases, and 10 bases stayed unmatched. CDR1 and CDR2 (germline): SGHTA, FQGTGA. The CDR3 runs to 17 residues. In nucleotides, the CDR3 is TGTGCCAGCAGCTTATCCCGGTTCGCTAGCGGGGCAGATACGCAGTATTTT. Its protein product is CASSLSRFASGADTQYF.

This clonotype showed up many times. This chain uses TRBV7-8 with TRBJ2-2; D possibly matches TRBD1 or TRBD2 (5 bases each). Germline V gene sequence: CDR1 SGHVS, CDR2 FQNEAQ. This CDR3 spans 17 amino acids. Trimming took off 6 bases at V and 7 bases at J, with 24 bases between the two ends. The CDR3 sequence is CASSRAGALFDLGELFF. CDR3 nucleotides: TGTGCCAGCAGTCGGGCCGGGGCCCTATTCGATCTCGGGGAGCTGTTTTTT. The variable domain in full, with the rest retrieved from reference TRBV7-8 and TRBJ2-2, is GAGVSQSPRYKVAKRGQDVALRCDPISGHVSLFWYQQALGQGPEFLTYFQNEAQLDKSGLPSDRFFAERPEGSVSTLKIQRTQQEDSAVYLCASSRAGALFDLGELFFGEGSRLTVL.

This clonotype was seen many times. The rearrangement uses TRBV12-3 or TRBV12-4 and TRBJ2-3; 16 bases are shared with TRBD2. The junction had 5 bases not matched to a gene; V was cut back by 4 bases and J by 4 bases. There are 17 residues in the CDR3. CDR3 nucleotides: TGTGCCAGCAGTTCGGGACTAGCGGGAGGGTTGGCAGATACGCAGTATTTT. Its protein is CASSSGLAGGLADTQYF.

Many counts were recorded for this clonotype. The chain combines TRBV7-2 with TRBJ2-7; 8 bases map to TRBD2. CDR1 and CDR2 (germline): SGHTA, FQGNSA. With V trimmed by 0 bases and J by 4 bases, 8 bases remained unmatched. The CDR3 is 16 amino acids. For the CDR3, the DNA is TGTGCCAGCAGCTTAGCGCTCGGTAGCGGGGAATACGAGCAGTACTTC. Translated: CASSLALGSGEYEQYF. The full variable domain, in which reference TRBV7-2 and TRBJ2-7 provide the parts outside the CDR3, is GAGVSQSPSNKVTEKGKDVELRCDPISGHTALYWYRQSLGQGLEFLIYFQGNSAPDKSGLPSDRFSAERTGGSVSTLTIQRTQQEDSAVYLCASSLALGSGEYEQYFGPGTRLTVT.

This clonotype was counted at least ten times. This CDR3 is CASSLGGARDNQPQHF. The CDR3 bases are TGTGCCAGCAGCTTGGGGGGGGCGAGGGACAATCAGCCCCAGCATTTT. V gene TRBV11-1 combines with J gene TRBJ1-5; TRBD1 is a possible D gene (6 bases). The CDR3 is 16 residues long. The V end was cut by 3 bases, the J end by 3 bases, with 15 bases between. The germline CDR1 and CDR2 sequences are SGHAT and FQDESV (reference sequence).